These T cell receptor beta chains were read from a single sample in a study of response to subunit inactivated influenza vaccine. TCRdb recomputed calls from the RT-PCR reads with MiXCR, one row per CDR3 protein. The table has 150,000 to 200,000 distinct CDR3 sequences, 11% seen once. Sequenced material: non-naive T cells sorted from PBMCs, taken more than 35 days after vaccination. Every receptor here comes from a man aged 50-59 years who received an inactivated influenza vaccine. The CDR3 runs from the conserved cysteine through the conserved F or W. D genes are given only for firm matches. The listing skips clone size in some rows; elsewhere it reads once, few, many or a size class.

TRBJ2-1,TRBV20-1,many,.,TGCAGTGCCGAGGAAATAGCGGGGGGACAGGGGAATGAGCAGTTCTTC,CSAEEIAGGQGNEQFF
TRBJ1-2,TRBV6-1,few,.,TGTGCCAGCAGCTCCGACAAGTTCTATGGCTACACCTTC,CASSSDKFYGYTF
TRBJ2-5,TRBV5-5,.,TRBD1,TGTGCCAGCAGCTTGAGGGGACAGGGTGGAGAGACCCAGTACTTC,CASSLRGQGGETQYF
TRBJ2-1,TRBV12-3/TRBV12-4,.,.,TGTGCCAGCAGTTCCCCCACCAGACTATGGCGGGCGCACCCTTCCTACAATGAGCAGTTCTTC,CASSSPTRLWRAHPSYNEQFF
TRBJ2-5,TRBV3-1,.,TRBD2,TGTGCCAGCAGCCAAGGACTAGCGGGAGCCTCAGAGACCCAGTACTTC,CASSQGLAGASETQYF
TRBJ2-7,TRBV28,many,.,TGTGCCATACAAGGACAAGGAACCTACGAGCAGTACTTC,CAIQGQGTYEQYF
TRBJ2-2,TRBV5-1,many,.,TGCGCCAGCAGCTTGGGAACAGGACTAAACACCGGGGAGCTGTTTTTT,CASSLGTGLNTGELFF
TRBJ2-1,TRBV11-2,.,.,TGTGCCAGCAGCTTAGATAGGGGTTATTACGATGAGCAGTTCTTC,CASSLDRGYYDEQFF
TRBJ2-3,TRBV4-1,.,.,TGCGCCAGCAGCCAAGATCCGAGAGACAGAACCACAGATACGCAGTATTTT,CASSQDPRDRTTDTQYF
TRBJ2-3,TRBV7-3,many,TRBD2,TGTGCCAGCAGCTCGGGACTAGCGGGAGATACGCAGTATTTT,CASSSGLAGDTQYF
TRBJ2-5,TRBV4-2,many,TRBD2,TGTGCCAGCAGCTCGGGCGGGGAGGGGCGAGAGACCCAGTACTTC,CASSSGGEGRETQYF
TRBJ2-1,TRBV4-2,many,.,TGTGCCAGCAGCCAGGACCCCCGCAATGAGCAGTTCTTC,CASSQDPRNEQFF
TRBJ2-1,TRBV5-1,few,.,TGCGCCAGCAGCTTCAGTTCACTTGTCTCCTACAATGAGCAGTTCTTC,CASSFSSLVSYNEQFF
TRBJ1-3,TRBV20-1,few,.,TGCAGTGCTAGAGTGGGACCCTACGCTGGAAACACCATATATTTT,CSARVGPYAGNTIYF
TRBJ1-1,TRBV14,few,.,TGTGCCAGCAGCTACCGAGGGAGGGGGAGCACTGAAGCTTTCTTT,CASSYRGRGSTEAFF
TRBJ2-3,TRBV12-3/TRBV12-4,.,TRBD2,TGTACCTTCAGTTTTTTTCCTAGCGGGAGACGGGATCGCACAGATACGCAGTATTTT,CTFSFFPSGRRDRTDTQYF
TRBJ1-4,TRBV15,few,.,TGTGCCACCAGCAGGGACAGTCGGACTAATGAAAAACTGTTTTTT,CATSRDSRTNEKLFF
TRBJ1-2,TRBV11-3,many,.,TGTGCCAGCAGCTTCGGTTCTGGGGGGCCACACTTC,CASSFGSGGPHF
TRBJ2-7,TRBV14,few,.,TGTGCCAGCAGCCAAGTCAAGAGCCACGAGCAGTACTTC,CASSQVKSHEQYF
TRBJ2-3,TRBV9,.,.,TGTGCCAGCAGCGTCTCAAACGCAGATACGCAGTATTTT,CASSVSNADTQYF
TRBJ2-3,TRBV3-1,few,.,TGTGCCAGCAGCCGACGGGGCACAGATACGCAGTATTTT,CASSRRGTDTQYF
TRBJ2-7,TRBV29-1,many,TRBD2,TGCAGCGTGAGTAAGCTAGCGGGGGTCGACTACGAGCAGTACTTC,CSVSKLAGVDYEQYF
TRBJ2-5,TRBV10-2,.,.,TGCGCCAGCAGTGAGGGAAGGAGGGTCGGGCCACACCTATATACATCCCAAGAGACCCAGTACTTC,CASSEGRRVGPHLYTSQETQYF
TRBJ2-5,TRBV6-1,many,TRBD2,TGTGCCAGCAGTGTCGGAAGCGGGGGGTTCCTTGAGACCCAGTACTTC,CASSVGSGGFLETQYF
TRBJ2-1,TRBV6-1,many,TRBD2,TGTGCCAGCACCTCGGGGGGGAACTCCTACAATGAGCAGTTCTTC,CASTSGGNSYNEQFF
TRBJ2-1,TRBV20-1,.,TRBD2,TGCAGTGCTAGAGCCGGGACTAGTATCTACAATGAGCAGTTCTTC,CSARAGTSIYNEQFF
TRBJ2-3,TRBV5-1,.,.,TGCGCCAGCCGCGGACAAAGAAGCACAGATACGCAGTATTTT,CASRGQRSTDTQYF
TRBJ2-1,TRBV28,few,TRBD2,TGTGCCAGCAGTTTGAGCGGGGGGGCCGATGAGCAGTTCTTC,CASSLSGGADEQFF
TRBJ2-1,TRBV4-3,.,TRBD1,TGCGCCAGCAGCCAAGATTTCCGGGACAGTATCTACAATGAGCAGTTCTTC,CASSQDFRDSIYNEQFF
TRBJ1-2,TRBV6-1,few,TRBD1,TGTGCCAGCACTAAACAGGGGGGGGTAGCTAACTATGGCTACACCTTC,CASTKQGGVANYGYTF
TRBJ2-7,TRBV10-3,.,.,TGTGCCATCAGTGAGCAAGACTACGAGCAGTACTTC,CAISEQDYEQYF
TRBJ2-1,TRBV5-6,.,TRBD2,TGCGCCACGAAGCGGGGTCGGGTGAATGAGCAGTTCTTC,CATKRGRVNEQFF
TRBJ1-1,TRBV27,many,.,TGTGCCAGCAGTTTATTCAGGGGCACTGAAGCTTTCTTT,CASSLFRGTEAFF
TRBJ2-7,TRBV4-3,.,TRBD1,TGCGCCAGCAGCCTCGATACCGGGACAGGGACTTCCAAGCAGTACTTC,CASSLDTGTGTSKQYF
TRBJ2-3,TRBV7-3,.,TRBD2,TGTGCCTGCAGCCCCCGCCTAGCGGATAGCACAGATACGCAGTATTTT,CACSPRLADSTDTQYF
TRBJ2-3,TRBV6-1,few,.,TGTGCCAGCAGTGAAGCGGGGGGGCTAGATACGCAGTATTTT,CASSEAGGLDTQYF
TRBJ2-7,TRBV7-9,many,TRBD1,TGTGCCAGCAGCTTCGCTCCAGGAGGGACAGGGTACAGGGAGCAGTACTTC,CASSFAPGGTGYREQYF
TRBJ2-5,TRBV7-2,many,.,TGTGCCAGCAGCCCCGGACTTGTCCAAGAGACCCAGTACTTC,CASSPGLVQETQYF
TRBJ1-2,TRBV2,.,.,TGTGCCAGCAGTGAAGGGGGATTGGGTGGCTACACCTTC,CASSEGGLGGYTF
TRBJ1-2,TRBV3-2,.,.,TGTGCCAGCAGCAACCACGACTTACGGGACCTGGGGTATGGCTACACCTTC,CASSNHDLRDLGYGYTF
TRBJ1-4,TRBV4-2,many,.,TGTGCCAGCAGCCGGAGTCGCGCAGTGAATAATGAAAAACTGTTTTTT,CASSRSRAVNNEKLFF
TRBJ2-3,TRBV4-2,.,TRBD2,TGTGCCAGCAGCCAGGAAGGAATAGCGGGAGGAGGTGGTACGCAGTATTTT,CASSQEGIAGGGGTQYF
TRBJ2-5,TRBV20-1,few,TRBD2,TGCAGTGCGTCGGGACTAGCGGGCGTACAAGAGACCCAGTACTTC,CSASGLAGVQETQYF
TRBJ2-1,TRBV2,few,.,TGTGCCAGCAGTGAATATGGGATATCCTACAATGAGCAGTTCTTC,CASSEYGISYNEQFF
TRBJ2-7,TRBV13,many,TRBD2,TGTGCCAGCAGCACCCGACTAGCGGGGTCCTACGAGCAGTACTTC,CASSTRLAGSYEQYF
TRBJ2-5,TRBV28,.,TRBD2,TGTGCCAGCAGTTTGAAAATAGCGGGAGGGTTGGAGACCCAGTACTTC,CASSLKIAGGLETQYF
TRBJ2-7,TRBV4-1,.,.,TGTGCCATGGGCCCCGGGCTCACCTACGAGCAGTACTTC,CAMGPGLTYEQYF